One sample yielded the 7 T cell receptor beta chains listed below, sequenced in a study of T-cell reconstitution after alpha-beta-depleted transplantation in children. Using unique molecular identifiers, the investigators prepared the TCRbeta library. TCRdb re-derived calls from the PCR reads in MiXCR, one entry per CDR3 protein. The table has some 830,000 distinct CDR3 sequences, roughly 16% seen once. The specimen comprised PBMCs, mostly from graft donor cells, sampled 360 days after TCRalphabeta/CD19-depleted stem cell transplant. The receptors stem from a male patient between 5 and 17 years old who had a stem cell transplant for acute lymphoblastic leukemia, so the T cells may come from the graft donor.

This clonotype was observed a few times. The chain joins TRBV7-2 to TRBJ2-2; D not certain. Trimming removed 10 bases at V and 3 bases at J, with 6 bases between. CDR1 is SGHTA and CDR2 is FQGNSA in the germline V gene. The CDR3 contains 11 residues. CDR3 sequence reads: CAIGDTGELFF. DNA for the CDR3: TGTGCCATCGGTGACACCGGGGAGCTGTTTTTT.

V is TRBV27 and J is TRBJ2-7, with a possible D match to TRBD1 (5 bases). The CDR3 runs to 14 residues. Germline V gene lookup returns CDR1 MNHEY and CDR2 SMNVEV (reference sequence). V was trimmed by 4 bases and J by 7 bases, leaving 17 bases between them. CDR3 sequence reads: CASSSTGLPREQYF. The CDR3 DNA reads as TGTGCCAGCAGTTCTACAGGCCTCCCTCGGGAGCAGTACTTC.

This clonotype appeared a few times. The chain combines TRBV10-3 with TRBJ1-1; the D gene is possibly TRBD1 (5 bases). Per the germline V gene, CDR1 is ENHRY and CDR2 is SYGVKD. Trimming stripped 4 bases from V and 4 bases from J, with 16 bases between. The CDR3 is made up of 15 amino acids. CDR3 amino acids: CAISGRGKEGTEAFF. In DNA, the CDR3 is TGTGCCATCAGTGGTCGGGGGAAGGAGGGCACTGAAGCTTTCTTT.

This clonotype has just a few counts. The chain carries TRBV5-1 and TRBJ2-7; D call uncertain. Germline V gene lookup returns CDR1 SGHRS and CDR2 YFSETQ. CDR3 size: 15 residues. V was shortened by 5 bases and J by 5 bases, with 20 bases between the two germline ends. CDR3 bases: TGCGCCAGCAGTTATCTGCTGCAACCTAATCACGAGCAGTACTTC. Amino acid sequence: CASSYLLQPNHEQYF.

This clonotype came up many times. CDR3 amino acids: CASSPGGTQYF. The CDR3 DNA sequence: TGTGCCAGCAGTCCCGGCGGGACCCAGTACTTC. The V call is TRBV11-1, the J call TRBJ2-5, with D unclear. Looked up from germline, CDR1 is SGHAT and CDR2 is FQDESV (reference sequence). The CDR3 runs 11 residues. Trimming removed 6 bases from V and 7 bases from J, with 9 bases in between.

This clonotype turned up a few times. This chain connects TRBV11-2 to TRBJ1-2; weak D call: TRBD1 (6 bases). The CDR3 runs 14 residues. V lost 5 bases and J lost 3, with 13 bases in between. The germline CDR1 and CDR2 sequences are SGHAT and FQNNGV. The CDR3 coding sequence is TGTGCCAGCAGCCAATTGGGACACTACTATGGCTACACCTTC. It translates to CASSQLGHYYGYTF.

The CDR3 DNA reads as TGCGCCAGCAGCGCCCGTCAGGGACAGGGGGCTAAGGAGCAGTTCTTC. Translation gives CASSARQGQGAKEQFF. The chain employs TRBV5-1 and TRBJ2-1; 12 bases map to TRBD1. V gave up 4 bases and J gave up 10 bases; unmatched junction bases: 12. Germline CDR1 and CDR2: SGHRS and YFSETQ. CDR3 length equals 16 residues.